Listed below are T cell receptor beta chains from one sample, sequenced in a study of blood T cells in healthy people across ages. Each CDR3 protein gets one entry after TCRdb re-called the 5' RACE reads with MiXCR. The sample carries more than 650,000 distinct CDR3 sequences, approximately 24% recorded once. These data also featured in a second study, about T cells of mothers and their children.

Material: blood. These receptors all stem from a boy aged 5-17 years in good health. The CDR3 runs from the conserved cysteine through the conserved F or W. The D gene is left open where the match is weak. The size field is filled for only some rows; it gives once, few, many or a size class.

V gene	clone size	J gene	D gene	CDR3 protein
TRBV29-1	.	TRBJ2-5	TRBD1	CSVCWTGATQYF
TRBV5-1	.	TRBJ2-1	.	CASSSGLNDEQFF
TRBV6-5	.	TRBJ2-5	TRBD1	CASSYSTGGQETQYF
TRBV29-1	many	TRBJ2-5	TRBD2	CSVEDWASGGRETQYF
TRBV5-1	few	TRBJ2-5	.	CASTQGNQETQYF
TRBV27	few	TRBJ2-5	.	CATSFGVQETQYF
TRBV20-1	few	TRBJ2-3	.	CSVRDFPDTQYF
TRBV11-2	.	TRBJ1-2	TRBD1	CASSPRFTGGGGGYTF
TRBV6-1	.	TRBJ2-3	TRBD2	CASSFSGYSTDTQYF
TRBV7-8	.	TRBJ2-6	TRBD1	CASSRGTGDTYSGANVLTF
TRBV13	few	TRBJ2-1	.	CASSAPYFDNEQFF
TRBV7-9	few	TRBJ2-7	TRBD1	CASSLTGPHEQYF
TRBV6-5	few	TRBJ1-1	.	CASSYVGPGVAFF
TRBV11-2	few	TRBJ1-4	.	CASSLGRVSGTWSF
TRBV29-1	few	TRBJ2-5	.	CSVDRTETQYF
TRBV13	.	TRBJ2-7	.	CASSDSPNTSPSYEQYF
TRBV28	few	TRBJ2-7	TRBD2	CASSWSPRLAAQGYEQYF
TRBV2	few	TRBJ1-1	.	CASSEQNTEAFF
TRBV12-3/TRBV12-4	.	TRBJ2-3	.	CASTPLWGSTDTQYF
TRBV12-3/TRBV12-4	.	TRBJ1-5	.	CASRPQGFGNQPQHF
TRBV3-1	.	.	.	CASSQSAGGGNEQFF
TRBV30	.	TRBJ2-1	TRBD2	CAWTPRGLAGFEQFF